The T cell receptor beta chain described here comes from a study of blood T cells in healthy people across ages. On the study more broadly: About one barcoded beta molecule per two T cells was captured by template switching.

The CDR3 extends over 15 amino acids. Looked up from germline, CDR1 is KGHDR and CDR2 is SFDVKD. V lost 0 bases to trimming and J lost 2 bases; unmatched junction nucleotides: 1. Combining a sample-barcoded 5' primer with a J-beta primer mix, a second PCR ran for roughly 6 to 12 cycles. TCRdb fed the 5' RACE reads into MiXCR, producing one record per CDR3 protein. This table has 550,000 to 700,000 distinct CDR3 sequences, 27% appearing once. This clonotype showed up just a few times. Total RNA, at least 5.5 micrograms per sample, came from PBMCs. Sequencing used blood. The chain carries TRBV24-1 and TRBJ2-5, with 8 bases matching TRBD2. The sequence was obtained from a woman between 65 and 79 years old in good health. CDR3: CATSDLGTSQETQYF. CDR3 coding DNA: TGTGCCACCAGTGATTTGGGGACTAGTCAAGAGACCCAGTACTTC.